One T cell receptor (beta chain) is described in this entry. The clone's antigen remains unknown. The input lacks base qualities; no much larger clone sits a single base away. The sample belongs to a study of cytomegalovirus exposure and HLA in healthy donors (dated by TCRdb to between 2016 and 2019). Regarding the study in general: An earlier analysis of some 620 of the donors reported 276 Gb of sequence data and 95 million to 130 million unique TCR beta sequences obtained from some 200 million T cells. About 300 gigabases of sequencing data and tens of millions of unique TCR sequences made up an early release that covered some 640 HLA-typed donors. Among the roughly 400 genotyped donors, about 83% belonged to the genetic ancestry cluster associated with self-reported Caucasian donors. The aim of the study was to test whether cataloging public T cell receptors could identify signatures of past pathogen exposure. The study used immunosequencing to profile the T cell repertoires of some 600 subjects and linked those repertoires to cytomegalovirus serostatus. Besides the first cohort of roughly 700 subjects, a separate validation cohort made up of 120 different subjects was used. High-throughput TCR immunosequencing, statistical association of individual TCRs with disease status, and machine learning were combined to predict cytomegalovirus infection status. A later analysis re-analyzed previously published TCR beta repertoires from 650 to 800 donors and added high-resolution HLA genotyping to study TCR occurrence patterns. Rather than drawing on any new phenotypic data, the later analysis identified candidate immune exposures from TCR beta sequences and the way those sequences occurred across donors. An earlier analysis of roughly 600 of the donors used high-throughput TCR beta sequencing to judge whether each TCR beta V gene segment behaved as functional or pseudogenic. Donor age, sex, ethnicity and CMV serostatus were compiled alongside the repertoire data. A later genetic analysis took genome-wide SNP genotypes for 398 of the 666 donors and used that subset as a discovery cohort. All discovery cohort repertoires had been generated using a single sequencing platform. HLA typing covered class I and class II loci at four-digit resolution. Typing coverage differed by locus: A, B, C, DRB1 and DQB1 were typed in about 629-630 donors, DQA1 in 522, DPA1 in 600 to 610, and DPB1 in just under 490. Because of strong linkage in the cohort, a few DR-DQ haplotypes were treated as single units for association and clustering. On average, 235,054 unique TCR beta nucleotide sequences were sequenced per donor among about 400 genotyped donors of the cohort, with 15% to 20% of those sequences being non-productive. Results and caveats for the whole study, not just this receptor: Linkage disequilibrium might explain the correlated functional status among segregating V segments, but an unknown experimental factor could not be excluded. An association between a missense DCLRE1C variant and V-gene and J-gene trimming of TCR beta chains was found in a later genetic analysis and replicated in an independent cohort. A later analysis reported that several top co-occurrence clusters appeared linked to parvovirus B19, influenza, CMV and Epstein-Barr virus. In the study, approximately 160 TCR beta chains were listed as associated with cytomegalovirus. In an earlier analysis of 587 of the donors, most TCR beta V segments appeared in productive rearrangements about 87% or about 30% of the time, broadly matching IMGT annotations. While some public TCRs were present in many individuals, most TCR sequences turned up only very rarely across donors. Specific HLA alleles were associated with 15,000 to 20,000 TCR beta sequences at a false discovery rate of 0.05 in a later analysis. In a later analysis, most CMV-associated TCR beta chains were found to appear HLA-restricted, with HLA associations seemingly driven largely by CMV exposure. It was suggested by the authors that the approach could potentially be generalized to other disease states and immunological phenotypes. Some IMGT-functional V segments, including TRBV6-2 and TRBV6-3, could not be told apart with the 87-base-pair reads, so those segments were excluded. A further reported finding was that TCR beta sequences accurately predicted the HLA-A and HLA-B alleles for most subjects in the first cohort. Immune exposure information for the cohort was limited to CMV serostatus. A cluster of highly shared sequence variants was judged likely to be a technical artifact of the sequencing pipeline. The earlier analysis of fewer than 750 of the donors excluded 15 to 20 rarely observed V segments, including chromosome 9 orphons, because counts were too low. A later analysis found that HLA-associated TCR beta chains were more clonally expanded and had lower generation probabilities than equally common non-associated chains. HLA typing was unavailable for some donors at each locus, so association tests used only the typed subset. The presence/absence analyses assumed that sequencing depth was roughly uniform across donors, and that assumption may not be true. Three of the identified cytomegalovirus-associated TCR beta chains were confirmed in vitro to be specific for cytomegalovirus antigens. Cytomegalovirus status was reported to be diagnosed by the classifier with high specificity and sensitivity in both the original and validation cohorts. The cohort was sequenced for TCR beta chains only, and without alpha or paired-chain data the features that could be detected were limited. In a later analysis, TCR association rates were found to vary across HLA loci, with the most associated TCRs seen for DRB1 alleles and the fewest for HLA-C alleles. Assigning TCR associations to individual alleles was difficult when HLA alleles, especially DR and DQ, strongly co-occurred. Compared with the 666-donor mean, donors in an Asian-associated ancestry cluster had fewer N-insertions in productive TCRs, according to a later genetic analysis.

CDR1 SQVTM and CDR2 ANQGSEA were looked up in the germline V gene. The CDR3, cysteine through phenylalanine, is 13 amino acids long. Only CDR3 DNA is held: 39 bases, read in frame from base 1. Germline trimming amounts to 4 bases on V and 5 bases on J, with 5 as the count of junction bases outside the gene matches. The cohort comprised fewer than 700 healthy bone marrow donors. At the time of sampling, all cohort members were nominally healthy, though unrecorded immune exposures were likely present. The donor tested CMV seronegative, placing the donor among the 350 or so seronegative members of the cohort. Each donor provided a peripheral blood sample, and peripheral blood mononuclear cells were used for TCR beta sequencing. The Qiagen DNeasy Blood Extraction Kit was used to extract genomic DNA from the blood cell samples. The protocol used for the library was the immunoSEQ multiplex PCR assay. For the multiplex PCR, a mixture combining 60 forward primers for TCR Vbeta segments and 13 reverse primers for TCR Jbeta segments was used. The CDR3 region of rearranged TCR beta genes was amplified from genomic DNA by a multiplex PCR assay. The Illumina HiSeq System was used to sequence the amplified TCR beta libraries as 87-base-pair reads. The authors' pipeline ran thus. In a later analysis, 70 million to 95 million unique TCR beta chains were counted across the roughly 670 repertoires, and about 10 million of these chains were shared by at least two donors. A nearest-neighbor algorithm error-corrected the raw reads and collapsed the reads into unique sequences, merging closely related sequences to remove PCR and sequencing errors. CDR3 sequences were aligned to IMGT reference sequences to assign V, D and J gene segments. For a sequence to be retained, a match of at least six nucleotides to both a V gene segment and a J gene segment was required. Rearrangements were classified as productive when the CDR3 lacked stop codons and remained in frame with V and J, and all other rearrangements were classified as non-productive. CDR3 was defined according to IMGT convention as the region running from the second conserved V-encoded cysteine to the conserved J-encoded phenylalanine. The earlier analysis of about 590 of the donors excluded sequences that lacked an unambiguous match to a single V gene segment. An earlier analysis of some 500 of the donors classified V segments as functional when productive rearrangements were above 56.7% and as segregating when the standard deviation between donors was above 5%. A statistical classification framework was developed to diagnose cytomegalovirus status using the catalog of TCR beta chain sequences. A later analysis assigned V and J genes by comparing TCR nucleotide sequences with IMGT/GENE-DB human TR gene sequences. The TCRdist pipeline was used in a later analysis to assign CDR3 sequences and most-parsimonious VDJ recombination scenarios. In a later analysis, each TCR beta chain was defined by its CDR3 amino acid sequence together with its V-gene family, and reads without a unique V-gene family were excluded. To address suspected cross-contamination and a sequencing artifact, a later analysis removed approximately 600 highly shared, low-generation-probability nucleotide sequences. In a later analysis, a clonal expansion index for each public chain was calculated from normalized within-repertoire ranks of inferred template counts. In a later analysis, generation probabilities were computed with a VDJ recombination model fitted to out-of-frame rearrangements, and the resulting probabilities were checked against IGoR. In a later analysis, TCR-TCR, TCR-HLA and TCR-CMV co-occurrence was scored with hypergeometric tests, and a repertoire-size bias correction was applied to TCR pairs. A later analysis estimated false discovery rates by permuting HLA or CMV assignments 20 times. In a later analysis, co-occurring TCRs were grouped using DBSCAN, and TCRdist sequence similarity was added for clustering within HLA-allele-positive subsets. Repertoires with fewer than 30,000 or more than 120,000 public chains were left out of co-occurrence clustering, as were five repertoires with anomalous nucleotide sharing. The table comes from immuneACCESS by way of TCRdb, which keeps in-frame sequences with V and J called. Part of the clones is missing from these tables; in studies checked, under half for an unresolved V gene and the rest for unknown reasons. V, J and clone size were drawn from that table, and D and trimming were deduced from the DNA. The sample table lists more than 80,000 clones, more than 60% of them with a count of one. The biggest ten clones account for more than 2% of the sample.

This receptor was identified in a man aged 40-49 years in good health and CMV-seronegative. The sample taken for sequencing was PBMCs. The chain is assembled from TRBV29-1 and TRBJ2-1; TRBD1 fits 7 bases in the junction. The encoded CDR3 is CSVGTGSHNEQFF. In nucleotide form, the sequence is TGCAGCGTTGGGACAGGAAGTCACAATGAGCAGTTCTTC.